The present T cell receptor (beta chain) was sequenced within a study of cytomegalovirus exposure and HLA in healthy donors. This PCR relied on a set of 60 Vbeta primers and 13 Jbeta primers. Clones were sequenced by immunoSEQ multiplex PCR, and TCRdb holds only the in-frame ones, with some missing. Of approximately 100,000 clones listed, around four fifths were seen once; the top ten hold 1.5% to 2%. The CDR3 loop spans 15 amino acids. In germline, CDR1 is MNHEY, CDR2 SMNVEV (reference sequence). Trimming took 2 bases from V and 7 from J, leaving 17 bases between them. The receptor was derived from a man aged 45-65 years in good health and CMV-seronegative. J is TRBJ1-2 and V is TRBV27; no clear D gene. Sequenced material: PBMCs. DNA of the CDR3: TGTGCCAGCAGTTTAAGGGTGGCCTCAACTAGTGGCTACACCTTC. This encodes CASSLRVASTSGYTF.